This T cell receptor (beta chain) was captured by sequencing in a study of blood T cells in healthy people across ages. About this clonotype: One end of the junction fails to match germline, which may point to a read error.

Then a second PCR, running roughly 6 to 12 cycles, was carried out with a sample-barcoded 5' primer and a J-beta primer mix. One entry per CDR3 protein, called by TCRdb with MiXCR from the 5' RACE reads. This table has 1 million or so distinct CDR3 sequences, roughly a quarter appearing once. Germline V gene sequence: CDR1 SQVTM, CDR2 ANQGSEA. This CDR3 comprises 14 residues. These same data were also listed under a study on T cells of mothers and their children.

The receptor was isolated from a girl aged 2 to 9 in good health. The sequenced sample consisted of blood. V usage is TRBV29-1 and J usage is TRBJ2-1; 8 bases agree with TRBD2. The CDR3 here is CGVELPGLVSEQFF. The CDR3 DNA is TGCGGCGTTGAATTACCGGGACTAGTCTCTGAGCAGTTCTTC.